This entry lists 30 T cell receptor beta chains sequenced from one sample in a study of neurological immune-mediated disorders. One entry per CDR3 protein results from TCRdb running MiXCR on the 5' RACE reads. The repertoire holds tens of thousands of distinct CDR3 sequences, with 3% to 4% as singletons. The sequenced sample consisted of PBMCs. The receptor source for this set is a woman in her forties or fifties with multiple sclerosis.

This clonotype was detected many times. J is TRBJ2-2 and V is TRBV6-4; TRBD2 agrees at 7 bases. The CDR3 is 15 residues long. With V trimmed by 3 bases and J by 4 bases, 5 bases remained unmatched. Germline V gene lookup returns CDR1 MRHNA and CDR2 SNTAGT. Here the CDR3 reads CASSEAGMGTGELFF. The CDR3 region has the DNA TGTGCCAGCAGTGAAGCGGGGATGGGCACCGGGGAGCTGTTTTTT.

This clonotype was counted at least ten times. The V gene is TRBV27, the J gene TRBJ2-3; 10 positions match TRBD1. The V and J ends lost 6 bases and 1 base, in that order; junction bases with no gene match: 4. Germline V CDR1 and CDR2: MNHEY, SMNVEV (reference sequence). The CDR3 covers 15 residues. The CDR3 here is CASSPGTGGTDTQYF. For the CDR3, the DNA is TGTGCCAGCAGCCCCGGGACAGGGGGCACAGATACGCAGTATTTT.

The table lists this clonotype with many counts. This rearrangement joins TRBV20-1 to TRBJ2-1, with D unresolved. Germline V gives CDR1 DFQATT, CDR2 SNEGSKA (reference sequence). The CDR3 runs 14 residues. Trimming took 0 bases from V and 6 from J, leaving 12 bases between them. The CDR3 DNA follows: TGCAGTGCTAGAGATCCCCTAGGATCCAATGAGCAGTTCTTC. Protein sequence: CSARDPLGSNEQFF.

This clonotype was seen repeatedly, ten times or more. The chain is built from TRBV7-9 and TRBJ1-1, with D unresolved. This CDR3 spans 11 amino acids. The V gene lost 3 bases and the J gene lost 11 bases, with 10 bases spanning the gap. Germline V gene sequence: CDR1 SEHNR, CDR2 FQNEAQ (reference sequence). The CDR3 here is CASSLRVEAFF. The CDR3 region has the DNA TGTGCCAGCAGCTTGAGGGTTGAGGCTTTCTTT.

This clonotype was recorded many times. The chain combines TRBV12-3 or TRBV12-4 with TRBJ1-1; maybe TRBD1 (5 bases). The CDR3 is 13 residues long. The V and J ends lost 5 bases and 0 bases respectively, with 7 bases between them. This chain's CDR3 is CASSRQLNTEAFF. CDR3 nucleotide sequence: TGTGCCAGCAGTAGACAGTTGAACACTGAAGCTTTCTTT.

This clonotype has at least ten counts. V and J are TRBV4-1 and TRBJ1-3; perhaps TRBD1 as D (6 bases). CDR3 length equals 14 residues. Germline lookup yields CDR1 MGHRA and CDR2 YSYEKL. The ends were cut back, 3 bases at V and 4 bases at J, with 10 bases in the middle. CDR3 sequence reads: CASSQDSYGNTIYF. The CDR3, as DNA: TGCGCCAGCAGCCAGGACAGTTACGGAAACACCATATATTTT.

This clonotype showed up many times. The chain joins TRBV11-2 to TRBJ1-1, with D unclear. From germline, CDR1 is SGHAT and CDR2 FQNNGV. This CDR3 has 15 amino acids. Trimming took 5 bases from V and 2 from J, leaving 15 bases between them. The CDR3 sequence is CASSHRTDVNTEAFF. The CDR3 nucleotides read TGTGCCAGCAGCCATAGAACAGACGTAAACACTGAAGCTTTCTTT. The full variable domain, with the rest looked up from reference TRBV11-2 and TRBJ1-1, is EAGVAQSPRYKIIEKRQSVAFWCNPISGHATLYWYQQILGQGPKLLIQFQNNGVVDDSQLPKDRFSAERLKGVDSTLKIQPAKLEDSAVYLCASSHRTDVNTEAFFGQGTRLTVV.

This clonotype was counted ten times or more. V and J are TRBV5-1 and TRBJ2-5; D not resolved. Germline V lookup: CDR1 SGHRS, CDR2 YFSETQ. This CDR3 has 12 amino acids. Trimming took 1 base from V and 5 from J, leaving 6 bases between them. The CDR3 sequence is CASSLPAETQYF. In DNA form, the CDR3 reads TGCGCCAGCAGCTTGCCTGCGGAGACCCAGTACTTC.

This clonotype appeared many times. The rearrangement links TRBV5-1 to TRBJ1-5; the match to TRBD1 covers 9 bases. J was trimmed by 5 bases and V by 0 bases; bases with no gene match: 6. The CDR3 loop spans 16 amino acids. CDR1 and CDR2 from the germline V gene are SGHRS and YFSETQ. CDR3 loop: CASSLGGQGMYQPQHF. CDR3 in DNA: TGCGCCAGCAGCTTGGGGGGACAGGGTATGTATCAGCCCCAGCATTTT.

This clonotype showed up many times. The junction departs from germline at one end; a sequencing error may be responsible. CDR3 region: CASSFVGETQYF. The CDR3 region has the DNA TGTGCTAGCAGCTTCGTCGGAGAGACCCAGTACTTC. The rearrangement uses TRBV7-7 and TRBJ2-5; no reliable D call. Germline CDR1 and CDR2: SSHAT and FNYEAQ (reference sequence). The CDR3 has 12 amino acids.

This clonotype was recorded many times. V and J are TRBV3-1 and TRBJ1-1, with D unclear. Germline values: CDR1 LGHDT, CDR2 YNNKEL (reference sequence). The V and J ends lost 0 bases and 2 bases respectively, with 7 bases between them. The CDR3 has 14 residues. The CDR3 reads CASSQDHSNTEAFF. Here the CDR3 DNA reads TGTGCCAGCAGCCAAGATCACAGTAACACTGAAGCTTTCTTT.

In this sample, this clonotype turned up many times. The CDR3 nucleotides are TGCGCCAGCAGCCAAGGGACTAGCGGATACAATGAGCAGTTCTTC. Its protein product is CASSQGTSGYNEQFF. The genes are TRBV4-3 and TRBJ2-1; TRBD2 matches at 10 bases. With 1 base clipped from V and 4 bases from J, the junction kept 1 base outside the gene matches. Looked up from germline, CDR1 is LGHNA and CDR2 is YSLEER. The CDR3 has 15 residues.

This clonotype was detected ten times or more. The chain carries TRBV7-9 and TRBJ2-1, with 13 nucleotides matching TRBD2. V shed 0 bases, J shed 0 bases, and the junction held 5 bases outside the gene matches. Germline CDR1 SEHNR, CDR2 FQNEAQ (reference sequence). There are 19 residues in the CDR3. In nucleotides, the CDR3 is TGTGCCAGCAGCTTAGCGGGACTAGCGGGGTCAAGCTCCTACAATGAGCAGTTCTTC. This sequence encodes CASSLAGLAGSSSYNEQFF.

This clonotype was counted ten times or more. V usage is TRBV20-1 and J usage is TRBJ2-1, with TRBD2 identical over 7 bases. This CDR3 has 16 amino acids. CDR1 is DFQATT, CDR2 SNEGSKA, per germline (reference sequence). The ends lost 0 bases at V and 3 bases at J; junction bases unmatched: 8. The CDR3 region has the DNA TGCAGTGCTAGAGATATAGCCGGCGGGGGCTACAATGAGCAGTTCTTC. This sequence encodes CSARDIAGGGYNEQFF.

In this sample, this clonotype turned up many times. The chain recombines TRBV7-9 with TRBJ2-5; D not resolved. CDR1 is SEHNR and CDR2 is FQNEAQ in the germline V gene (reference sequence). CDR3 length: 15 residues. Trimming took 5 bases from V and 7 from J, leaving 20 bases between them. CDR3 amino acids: CASSLRTQSFGTQYF. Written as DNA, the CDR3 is TGTGCCAGCAGCCTCCGGACGCAAAGTTTTGGGACCCAGTACTTC.

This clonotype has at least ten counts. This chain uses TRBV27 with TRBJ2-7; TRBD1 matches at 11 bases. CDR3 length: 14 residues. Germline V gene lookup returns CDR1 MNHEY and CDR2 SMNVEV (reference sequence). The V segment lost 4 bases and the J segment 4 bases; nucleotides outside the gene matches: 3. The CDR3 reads CASSSGTGGYEQYF. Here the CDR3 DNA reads TGTGCCAGCAGTTCCGGGACAGGGGGTTACGAGCAGTACTTC.

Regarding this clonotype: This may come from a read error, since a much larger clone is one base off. The CDR3, as DNA: TGTGCCAACTTTGGGAGCACCGGGGAGCTGTTTTTT. The encoded protein is CANFGSTGELFF. The rearrangement links TRBV3-1 to TRBJ2-2; D is possibly TRBD2 (5 bases). V was shortened by 10 bases and J by 4 bases, with 10 bases between the two germline ends. CDR3 length: 12 residues. Germline assignment: CDR1 LGHDT and CDR2 YNNKEL (reference sequence).

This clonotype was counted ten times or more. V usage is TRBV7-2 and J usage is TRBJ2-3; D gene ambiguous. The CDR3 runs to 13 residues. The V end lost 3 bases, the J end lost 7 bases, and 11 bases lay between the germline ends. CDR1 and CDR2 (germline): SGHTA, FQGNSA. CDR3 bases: TGTGCCAGCAGCTTCGAGCTCGGATATACGCAGTATTTT. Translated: CASSFELGYTQYF.

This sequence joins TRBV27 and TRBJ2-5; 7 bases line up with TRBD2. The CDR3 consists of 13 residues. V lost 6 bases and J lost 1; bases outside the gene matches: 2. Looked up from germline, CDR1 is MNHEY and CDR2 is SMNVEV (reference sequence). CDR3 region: CASRLATQETQYF. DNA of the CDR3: TGTGCCAGCAGACTAGCGACCCAAGAGACCCAGTACTTC.

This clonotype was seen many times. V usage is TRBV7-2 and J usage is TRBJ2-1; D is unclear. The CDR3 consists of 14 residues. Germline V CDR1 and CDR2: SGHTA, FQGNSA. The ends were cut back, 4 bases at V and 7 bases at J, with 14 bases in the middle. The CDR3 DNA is TGTGCCAGCAGCTCCTCTGCTGGCATGAATGAGCAGTTCTTC. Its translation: CASSSSAGMNEQFF.

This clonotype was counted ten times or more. The CDR3 region is CASSLETSGHNEQFF. The CDR3 nucleotides read TGCGCCAGCAGCTTGGAGACTAGCGGCCACAATGAGCAGTTCTTC. The chain joins TRBV5-1 to TRBJ2-1; TRBD2 agrees at 9 bases. The CDR3 loop spans 15 amino acids. The trim removed 0 bases at V and 5 bases at J, leaving 3 bases unmatched. In germline, CDR1 is SGHRS, CDR2 YFSETQ.

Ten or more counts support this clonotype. DNA for the CDR3: TGTGCCACCTCCCAGGGGAACACTGAAGCTTTCTTT. Translation gives CATSQGNTEAFF. V usage is TRBV10-3 and J usage is TRBJ1-1; possibly TRBD1 for D (5 bases). This CDR3 has 12 amino acids. Germline V gene data show CDR1 as ENHRY and CDR2 as SYGVKD. The germline V and J ends were trimmed by 10 bases and 1 base, with 10 bases remaining between them.

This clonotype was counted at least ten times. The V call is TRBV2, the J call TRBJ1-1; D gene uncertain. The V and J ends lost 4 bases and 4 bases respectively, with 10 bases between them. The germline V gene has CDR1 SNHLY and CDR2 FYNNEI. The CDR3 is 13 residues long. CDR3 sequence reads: CASSAEGSTEAFF. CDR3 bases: TGTGCCAGCAGTGCAGAGGGCAGCACTGAAGCTTTCTTT.

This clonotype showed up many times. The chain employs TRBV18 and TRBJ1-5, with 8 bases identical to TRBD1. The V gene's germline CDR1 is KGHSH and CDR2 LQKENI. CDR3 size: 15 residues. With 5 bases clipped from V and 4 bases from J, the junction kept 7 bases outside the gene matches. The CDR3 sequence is CASSTRTGRNQPQHF. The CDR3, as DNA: TGTGCCAGCTCAACGAGGACAGGGCGGAATCAGCCCCAGCATTTT.

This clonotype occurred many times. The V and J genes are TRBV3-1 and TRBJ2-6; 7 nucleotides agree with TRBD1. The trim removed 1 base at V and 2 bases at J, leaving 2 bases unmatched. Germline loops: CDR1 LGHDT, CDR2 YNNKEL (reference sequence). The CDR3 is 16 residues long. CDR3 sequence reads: CASSQVGGPGANVLTF. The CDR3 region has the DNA TGTGCCAGCAGCCAAGTAGGGGGCCCTGGGGCCAACGTCCTGACTTTC.

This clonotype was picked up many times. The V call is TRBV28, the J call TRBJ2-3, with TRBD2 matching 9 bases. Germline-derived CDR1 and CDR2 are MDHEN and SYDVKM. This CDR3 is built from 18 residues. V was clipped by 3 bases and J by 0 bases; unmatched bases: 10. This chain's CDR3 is CASSFHSGRNPSTDTQYF. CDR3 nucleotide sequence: TGTGCCAGCAGTTTTCATAGCGGGAGAAACCCTAGCACAGATACGCAGTATTTT.

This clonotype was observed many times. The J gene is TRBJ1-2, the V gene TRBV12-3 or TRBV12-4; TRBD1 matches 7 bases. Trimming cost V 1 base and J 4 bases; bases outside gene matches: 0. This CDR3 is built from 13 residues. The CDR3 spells CASSLDRGYGYTF. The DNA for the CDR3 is TGTGCCAGCAGTTTAGACAGGGGCTATGGCTACACCTTC.

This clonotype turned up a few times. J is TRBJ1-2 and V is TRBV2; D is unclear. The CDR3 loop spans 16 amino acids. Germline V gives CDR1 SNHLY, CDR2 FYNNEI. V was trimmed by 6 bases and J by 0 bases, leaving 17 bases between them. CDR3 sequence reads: CASRAKGLTSNYGYTF. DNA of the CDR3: TGTGCCAGCAGGGCGAAAGGGCTCACGTCTAACTATGGCTACACCTTC.

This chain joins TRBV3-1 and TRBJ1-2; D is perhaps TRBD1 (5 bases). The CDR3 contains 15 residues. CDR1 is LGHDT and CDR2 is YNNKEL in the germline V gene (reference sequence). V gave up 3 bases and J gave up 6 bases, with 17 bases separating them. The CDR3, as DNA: TGTGCCAGCAGCCAGTATACGGGGGTACGGAATGGCTACACCTTC. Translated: CASSQYTGVRNGYTF.

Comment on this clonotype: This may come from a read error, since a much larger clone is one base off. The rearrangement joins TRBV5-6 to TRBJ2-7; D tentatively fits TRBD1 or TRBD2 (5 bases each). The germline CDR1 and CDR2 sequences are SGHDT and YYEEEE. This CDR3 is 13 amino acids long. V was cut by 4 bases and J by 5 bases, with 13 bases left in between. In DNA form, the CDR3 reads TGTGCCAGCAGCCACGGGGAAGGGGACGAGCAGTACTTC. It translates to CASSHGEGDEQYF.